This T cell receptor (beta chain) was captured by sequencing in a study of blood T cell repertoires in COVID-19. Study summary: From the United States, Italy and Spain came samples of acute and convalescent COVID-19. Sample material is recorded as cDNA or gDNA derived from T cells, B-cell-depleted T cells, or PBMCs.

The germline V gene encodes CDR1 DFQATT and CDR2 SNEGSKA (reference sequence). The CDR3 extends over 11 amino acids. V lost 4 bases and J 8 bases, leaving 12 bases between the germline ends. Methods used by the authors: From reference gene primer amplification, estimates of nucleated cell counts were derived. Measured with immunoSEQ multiplex PCR; TCRdb has only the in-frame clones, and not every one. The V and J calls and clone size come from that table; D and trimming were worked out from the DNA. The table includes approximately 92,000 clones, 72% detected once. Sequencing used peripheral blood. The receptor's source is an older woman in a cohort sampled during active or convalescent COVID-19. The J gene is TRBJ2-7, the V gene TRBV20-1; possibly TRBD1 for D (6 bases). CDR3: CSAIYRVQQYF. The CDR3 coding sequence is TGCAGTGCTATTTACAGGGTACAGCAGTACTTC.